This T cell receptor beta chain was captured in a study of T cell responses to AZD1222 COVID-19 vaccine. The CDR3 length is 13 residues. The V segment lost 6 bases and the J segment 5 bases; nucleotides outside the gene matches: 4. This clone has a single count. What it recognizes is unknown. Broader study findings: Just a handful of people given AZD1222 tested seropositive at baseline. Donors were chiefly white British, with a greater number of females, and clonal diversity was perhaps underestimated. Spike regions recognized by vaccine-associated CD4 TCRs spanned the protein, led by 160-218 and 743-854.

Clones were sequenced by immunoSEQ multiplex PCR, and TCRdb holds only the in-frame ones, with some missing. The table shows around 120,000 clones, with around 88% occurring only once. V usage is TRBV12-3 or TRBV12-4 and J usage is TRBJ2-5; TRBD1 matches at 9 bases. The sequence was obtained from an adult in good health. The sample was peripheral blood, taken on day 0 of AZD1222 vaccination. The DNA for the CDR3 is TGTGCCAGCAGGGACAGGGGTTTTGAGACCCAGTACTTC. The encoded protein is CASRDRGFETQYF.